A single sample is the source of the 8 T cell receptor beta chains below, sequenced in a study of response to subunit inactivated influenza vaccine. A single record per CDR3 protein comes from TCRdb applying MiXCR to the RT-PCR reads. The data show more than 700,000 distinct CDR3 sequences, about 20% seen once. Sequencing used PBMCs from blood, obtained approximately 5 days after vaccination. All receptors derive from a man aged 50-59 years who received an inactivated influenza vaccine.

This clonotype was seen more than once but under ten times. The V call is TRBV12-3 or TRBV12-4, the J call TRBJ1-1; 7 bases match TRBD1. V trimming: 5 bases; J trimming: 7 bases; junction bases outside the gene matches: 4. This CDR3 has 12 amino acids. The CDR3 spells CASSLNRGEAFF. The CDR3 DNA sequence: TGTGCCAGCAGTCTAAACAGGGGTGAAGCTTTCTTT.

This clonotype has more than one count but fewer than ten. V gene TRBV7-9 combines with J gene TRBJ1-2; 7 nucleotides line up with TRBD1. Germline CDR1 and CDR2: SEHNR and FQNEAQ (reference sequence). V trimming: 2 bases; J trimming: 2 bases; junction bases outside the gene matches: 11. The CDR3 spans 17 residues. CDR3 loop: CASSLIGRGQINYGYTF. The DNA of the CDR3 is TGTGCCAGCAGCTTAATCGGCCGGGGACAGATCAACTATGGCTACACCTTC. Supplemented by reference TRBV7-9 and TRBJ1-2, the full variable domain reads DTGVSQNPRHKITKRGQNVTFRCDPISEHNRLYWYRQTLGQGPEFLTYFQNEAQLEKSRLLSDRFSAERPKGSFSTLEIQRTEQGDSAMYLCASSLIGRGQINYGYTFGSGTRLTVV.

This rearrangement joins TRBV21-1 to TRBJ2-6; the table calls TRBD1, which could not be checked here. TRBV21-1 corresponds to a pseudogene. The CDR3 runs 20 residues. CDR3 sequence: CASQQLGGQYPLSGANVLTF. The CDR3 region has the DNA TGTGCCAGTCAACAACTGGGGGGGCAATACCCCCTATCTGGGGCCAACGTCCTGACTTTC.

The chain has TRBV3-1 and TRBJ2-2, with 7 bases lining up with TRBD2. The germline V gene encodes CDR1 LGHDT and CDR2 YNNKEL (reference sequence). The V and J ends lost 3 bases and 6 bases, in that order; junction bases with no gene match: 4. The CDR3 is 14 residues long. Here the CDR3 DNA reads TGTGCCAGCAGCCAGGCAACTAGCGCCGGGGAGCTGTTTTTT. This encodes CASSQATSAGELFF.

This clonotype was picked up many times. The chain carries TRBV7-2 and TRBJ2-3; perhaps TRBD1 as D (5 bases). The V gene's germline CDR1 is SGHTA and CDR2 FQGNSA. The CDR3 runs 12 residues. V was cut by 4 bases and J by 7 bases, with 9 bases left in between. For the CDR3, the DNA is TGTGCCAGCAGCTATAGACAGAATACGCAGTATTTT. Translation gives CASSYRQNTQYF.

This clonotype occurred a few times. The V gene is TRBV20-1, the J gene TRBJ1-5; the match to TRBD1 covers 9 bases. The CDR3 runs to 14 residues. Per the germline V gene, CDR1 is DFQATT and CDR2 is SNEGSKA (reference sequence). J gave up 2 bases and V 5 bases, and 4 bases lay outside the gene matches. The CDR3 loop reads CSAGTGLGNQPQHF. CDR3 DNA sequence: TGCAGTGCTGGGACAGGGTTGGGCAATCAGCCCCAGCATTTT.

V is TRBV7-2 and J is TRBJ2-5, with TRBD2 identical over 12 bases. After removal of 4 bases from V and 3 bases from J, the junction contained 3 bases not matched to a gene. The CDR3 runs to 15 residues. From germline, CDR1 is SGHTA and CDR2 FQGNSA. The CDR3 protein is CASSWRLAGEETQYF. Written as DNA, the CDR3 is TGTGCCAGCAGCTGGCGACTAGCGGGGGAAGAGACCCAGTACTTC. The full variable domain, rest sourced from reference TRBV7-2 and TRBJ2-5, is GAGVSQSPSNKVTEKGKDVELRCDPISGHTALYWYRQSLGQGLEFLIYFQGNSAPDKSGLPSDRFSAERTGGSVSTLTIQRTQQEDSAVYLCASSWRLAGEETQYFGPGTRLLVL.

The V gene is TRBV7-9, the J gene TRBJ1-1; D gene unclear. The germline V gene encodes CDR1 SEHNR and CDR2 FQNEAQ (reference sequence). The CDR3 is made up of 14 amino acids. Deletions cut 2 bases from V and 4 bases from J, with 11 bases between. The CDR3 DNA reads TGTGCCAGCAGCTTATCACAGAGACCCACTGAAGCTTTCTTT. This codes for CASSLSQRPTEAFF.